This TCR beta chain stems from a study of T cell changes during pregnancy in multiple sclerosis. TCRdb's table, derived via immunoSEQ multiplex PCR, lists solely in-frame clones and lacks some. The repertoire holds tens of thousands of clones, with around 85% as singletons. After removal of 6 bases from V and 6 bases from J, the junction contained 10 bases not matched to a gene. Germline CDR1 is MNHEY and CDR2 is SVGAGI. The CDR3 totals 14 residues. This specimen was peripheral blood, taken before pregnancy. The clonotype was recovered from a female donor with multiple sclerosis, enrolled in a pregnancy study. This chain joins TRBV6-5 and TRBJ1-2, with 7 bases that match TRBD1. For the CDR3, the DNA is TGTGCCAGCAGGGGCTTTTCAGGGGGACATGGCTACACCTTC. Translating it yields CASRGFSGGHGYTF.